The 22 T cell receptor beta chains in this list originate from one sample, sequenced in a study of blood T cell repertoires in COVID-19. Using immunoSEQ multiplex PCR, the repertoire was profiled, and TCRdb retains in-frame clones only, with some absent. The sample carries under 150,000 clones, approximately 85% recorded once. The sample comprised peripheral blood. Receptors were obtained from a human donor in a cohort sampled during active COVID-19.

This clone has a single count. The chain is built from TRBV5-1 and TRBJ2-7, with 9 bases aligning to TRBD1. This CDR3 spans 14 amino acids. From germline, CDR1 is SGHRS and CDR2 YFSETQ. Trimming cost V 4 bases and J 4 bases; bases outside gene matches: 6. CDR3 protein: CASSPGDRGYEQYF. The CDR3 nucleotides read TGCGCCAGCAGCCCGGGAGACAGGGGGTACGAGCAGTACTTC.

This chain uses TRBV6-5 with TRBJ1-4; a possible D gene is TRBD1 (6 bases). The CDR3 covers 14 residues. The V end was cut by 0 bases, the J end by 8 bases, with 10 bases between. Germline V lookup: CDR1 MNHEY, CDR2 SVGAGI. CDR3 nucleotide sequence: TGTGCCAGCAGTTACTCGACAGGACAGGAAAAACTGTTTTTT. Its translation is CASSYSTGQEKLFF.

This clone was counted only a few times. This rearrangement joins TRBV6-5 to TRBJ1-5, with TRBD1 identical over 10 bases. The CDR3 loop spans 13 amino acids. Per germline, CDR1 MNHEY and CDR2 SVGAGI. J gave up 7 bases and V 8 bases, and 5 bases lay outside the gene matches. The CDR3 spells CASSGDRGQPQHF. The CDR3 DNA is TGTGCCAGCTCTGGGGACAGGGGCCAGCCCCAGCATTTT.

The chain carries TRBV6-5 and TRBJ1-4, with D tentatively TRBD1 (6 bases). The CDR3 runs to 15 residues. V lost 2 bases, J lost 5 bases, and 12 bases lay in between. The germline V gene has CDR1 MNHEY and CDR2 SVGAGI. Here the CDR3 reads CASSYRTVQNEKLFF. DNA of the CDR3: TGTGCCAGCAGTTACCGGACAGTCCAAAATGAAAAACTGTTTTTT.

The chain links TRBV9 to TRBJ1-6, with 10 bases fitting TRBD1. Germline CDR1 reads SGDLS; CDR2 reads YYNGEE. The CDR3 consists of 20 residues. J was trimmed by 7 bases and V by 2 bases; bases with no gene match: 18. CDR3 protein: CASSVGGGGAGTGVNSPLHF. CDR3 in DNA: TGTGCCAGCAGCGTGGGGGGCGGCGGCGCGGGGACAGGGGTGAATTCACCCCTCCACTTT.

The V and J genes are TRBV9 and TRBJ1-4; D is uncertain. Germline V gives CDR1 SGDLS, CDR2 YYNGEE. V lost 4 bases, J lost 7 bases, and 26 bases lay in between. This CDR3 comprises 18 residues. In DNA, the CDR3 is TGTGCCAGCAGCCCGGCCGAAAGAAGTTGGCGGAGTCCTGAAAAACTGTTTTTT. It encodes CASSPAERSWRSPEKLFF. Variable domain in full (rest from reference TRBV9 and TRBJ1-4): DSGVTQTPKHLITATGQRVTLRCSPRSGDLSVYWYQQSLDQGLQFLIQYYNGEERAKGNILERFSAQQFPDLHSELNLSSLELGDSALYFCASSPAERSWRSPEKLFFGSGTQLSVL.

The V call is TRBV5-1, the J call TRBJ2-5; D is uncertain. This CDR3 region has 11 residues. Germline CDR1 SGHRS, CDR2 YFSETQ. Deletions cut 3 bases from V and 5 bases from J, with 5 bases between. CDR3: CASSSSETQYF. CDR3 coding DNA: TGCGCCAGCAGCTCCTCTGAGACCCAGTACTTC.

The chain has TRBV12-3 or TRBV12-4 and TRBJ1-1; D might be TRBD1 (6 bases). The CDR3 runs 13 residues. V gave up 3 bases and J gave up 4 bases, with 9 bases separating them. The CDR3 loop reads CASSLGARTEAFF. CDR3 coding DNA: TGTGCCAGCAGTTTGGGGGCGCGCACTGAAGCTTTCTTT.

The rearrangement uses TRBV9 and TRBJ1-1; the match to TRBD1 covers 8 bases. The germline gives CDR1 SGDLS, CDR2 YYNGEE. With 5 bases clipped from V and 5 bases from J, the junction kept 11 bases outside the gene matches. This CDR3 has 15 residues. Here the CDR3 reads CASSELRQGKTEAFF. The CDR3 DNA follows: TGTGCCAGCAGTGAGTTACGACAGGGGAAGACTGAAGCTTTCTTT.

The chain uses TRBV19 and TRBJ2-6; D gene ambiguous. The CDR3 totals 13 residues. Per germline, CDR1 LNHDA and CDR2 SQIVND (reference sequence). The V end was cut by 6 bases, the J end by 2 bases, with 5 bases between. In nucleotides, the CDR3 is TGTGCCAGTAGCCCTACTGGGGCCAACGTCCTGACTTTC. As protein: CASSPTGANVLTF.

The chain uses TRBV7-2 and TRBJ2-5; 10 bases align to TRBD2. The CDR3 loop spans 16 amino acids. J lost 5 bases, V lost 0 bases, and 6 bases had no gene match. Germline CDR1 reads SGHTA; CDR2 reads FQGNSA. The CDR3 DNA reads TGTGCCAGCAGCTTAGCCCTAGCGGGAGCGCCTGAGACCCAGTACTTC. Translation gives CASSLALAGAPETQYF. The full variable domain, in which reference TRBV7-2 and TRBJ2-5 provide the parts outside the CDR3, is GAGVSQSPSNKVTEKGKDVELRCDPISGHTALYWYRQSLGQGLEFLIYFQGNSAPDKSGLPSDRFSAERTGGSVSTLTIQRTQQEDSAVYLCASSLALAGAPETQYFGPGTRLLVL.

The chain carries TRBV7-7 and TRBJ2-1; TRBD2 agrees at 9 bases. The CDR3 totals 14 residues. V trimming: 5 bases; J trimming: 4 bases; junction bases outside the gene matches: 3. Germline-derived CDR1 and CDR2 are SSHAT and FNYEAQ (reference sequence). CDR3 residues: CASSQGLAYNEQFF. CDR3 DNA: TGTGCCAGCAGCCAGGGACTAGCTTACAATGAGCAGTTCTTC.

The chain carries TRBV7-9 and TRBJ2-1; the D gene is possibly TRBD2 (5 bases). V was cut by 3 bases and J by 8 bases, with 14 bases left in between. This CDR3 has 14 residues. Germline V gene sequence: CDR1 SEHNR, CDR2 FQNEAQ (reference sequence). As DNA, the CDR3 is TGTGCCAGCAGCTTCGGACTGCAGAGCGATGAGCAGTTCTTC. This gives the protein CASSFGLQSDEQFF.

This rearrangement joins TRBV7-2 to TRBJ2-1; TRBD2 matches at 8 bases. Trimming removed 6 bases from V and 8 bases from J; junction bases left unmatched: 6. The CDR3 has 13 amino acids. The germline V gene has CDR1 SGHTA and CDR2 FQGNSA. The CDR3 protein is CASRSLAVDEQFF. CDR3 DNA sequence: TGTGCCAGCAGGTCACTAGCGGTCGATGAGCAGTTCTTC.

The chain recombines TRBV24-1 with TRBJ2-1; 13 bases agree with TRBD2. CDR1 and CDR2 (germline): KGHDR, SFDVKD. The CDR3 runs 19 residues. After removal of 1 base from V and 9 bases from J, the junction contained 14 bases not matched to a gene. The CDR3 here is CATSDFDPGTSGMYGEQFF. The CDR3, as DNA: TGTGCCACCAGTGATTTCGACCCCGGGACTAGCGGGATGTACGGTGAGCAGTTCTTC.

The CDR3 DNA reads as TGTGCCAGTAGTATTACAAGGGCAGGGATGCCCACGGACTATGGCTACACCTTC. Translated: CASSITRAGMPTDYGYTF. The V and J genes are TRBV19 and TRBJ1-2, with D perhaps matching TRBD1 (5 bases). Germline V gene lookup returns CDR1 LNHDA and CDR2 SQIVND (reference sequence). The germline V and J ends were trimmed by 3 bases and 3 bases, with 23 bases remaining between them. This CDR3 is 18 amino acids long.

V usage is TRBV6-5 and J usage is TRBJ2-1; TRBD2 matches 10 bases. Germline-derived CDR1 and CDR2 are MNHEY and SVGAGI. Trimming removed 2 bases from V and 4 bases from J; junction bases left unmatched: 2. CDR3 size: 15 residues. The CDR3 DNA reads as TGTGCCAGCAGTTACGGGACTAGCGTTTACAATGAGCAGTTCTTC. Translation: CASSYGTSVYNEQFF.

This chain uses TRBV27 with TRBJ2-2; TRBD1 agrees at 8 bases. The CDR3 sequence is 14 residues long. CDR1 is MNHEY and CDR2 is SMNVEV in the germline V gene (reference sequence). V was clipped by 6 bases and J by 4 bases; unmatched bases: 4. The CDR3 region is CASRPTGVTGELFF. The CDR3 DNA sequence: TGTGCCAGCAGACCGACAGGGGTCACCGGGGAGCTGTTTTTT.

The chain joins TRBV24-1 to TRBJ2-1, with 8 bases matching TRBD1. The CDR3 has 14 residues. V was pared by 5 bases and J by 8 bases, with 7 bases of the junction left unmatched. Germline CDR1 KGHDR, CDR2 SFDVKD. The CDR3 reads CATSAGGGFYEQFF. CDR3 DNA sequence: TGTGCCACCAGTGCAGGGGGCGGTTTTTATGAGCAGTTCTTC.

The genes are TRBV5-1 and TRBJ2-7, with TRBD1 matching 11 bases. The CDR3 has 14 residues. Germline CDR1 SGHRS, CDR2 YFSETQ. The J segment lost 4 bases and the V segment lost 4 bases, leaving 4 bases of the junction unmatched. CDR3 amino acids: CASSGGQGGYEQYF. DNA of the CDR3: TGCGCCAGCAGCGGGGGACAGGGGGGATACGAGCAGTACTTC.

This rearrangement joins TRBV19 to TRBJ1-2, with D uncertain. The V end lost 7 bases, the J end lost 1 base, and 10 bases lay between the germline ends. Germline CDR1 reads LNHDA; CDR2 reads SQIVND (reference sequence). The CDR3 has 13 amino acids. CDR3 sequence reads: CASTSRLNYGYTF. CDR3 DNA: TGTGCCAGTACGAGCAGGCTTAACTATGGCTACACCTTC.

A word on this clone: Other DNA sequences in the same sample also yield this CDR3. V usage is TRBV7-2 and J usage is TRBJ1-5; D not certain. V was clipped by 3 bases and J by 0 bases, with 6 bases between them. Germline V gene data show CDR1 as SGHTA and CDR2 as FQGNSA. The CDR3 spans 14 residues. CDR3 nucleotide sequence: TGTGCCAGCAGCTTCCGTTATAGCAATCAGCCCCAGCATTTT. Its protein is CASSFRYSNQPQHF.